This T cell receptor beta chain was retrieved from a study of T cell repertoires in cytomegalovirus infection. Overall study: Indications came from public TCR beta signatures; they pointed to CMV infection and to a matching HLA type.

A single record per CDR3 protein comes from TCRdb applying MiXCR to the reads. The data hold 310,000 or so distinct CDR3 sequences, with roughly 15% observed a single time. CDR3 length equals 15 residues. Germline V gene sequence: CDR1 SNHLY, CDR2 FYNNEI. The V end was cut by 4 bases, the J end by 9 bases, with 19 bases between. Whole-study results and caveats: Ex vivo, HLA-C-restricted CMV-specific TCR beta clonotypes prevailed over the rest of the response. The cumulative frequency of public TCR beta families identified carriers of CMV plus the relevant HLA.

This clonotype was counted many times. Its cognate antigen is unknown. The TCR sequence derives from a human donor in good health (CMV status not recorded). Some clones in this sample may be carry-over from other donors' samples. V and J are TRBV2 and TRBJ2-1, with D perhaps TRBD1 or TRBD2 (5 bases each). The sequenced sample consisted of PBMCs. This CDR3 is CASSGLGRTFGEQFF. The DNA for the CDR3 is TGTGCCAGCAGTGGTCTGGGACGGACGTTTGGTGAGCAGTTCTTC.